The 21 T cell receptor beta chains presented below share a single source sample, sequenced in a study of cytomegalovirus exposure and HLA in healthy donors. Researchers ran the PCR with 60 Vbeta and 13 Jbeta primers. The data were produced by immunoSEQ multiplex PCR, yet TCRdb's version contains in-frame clones alone and is incomplete. The data show under 200,000 clones, less than 90% seen once. The source material was PBMCs. The receptors originated from a man aged 25 to 40 in good health and CMV-seronegative.

The chain is built from TRBV4-2 and TRBJ2-3, with 8 bases matching TRBD2. CDR1 LGHNA and CDR2 YNFKEQ come from the germline V gene. V lost 0 bases to trimming and J lost 2 bases; unmatched junction nucleotides: 7. CDR3 length: 17 residues. The CDR3: CASSQEPRGRSTDTQYF. In nucleotides, the CDR3 is TGTGCCAGCAGCCAAGAACCCCGCGGGAGGTCCACAGATACGCAGTATTTT.

The chain has TRBV5-5 and TRBJ1-2; 7 bases map to TRBD1. The trim removed 4 bases at V and 0 bases at J, leaving 6 bases unmatched. Germline loops: CDR1 SGHKS, CDR2 YYEKEE (reference sequence). This CDR3 has 15 amino acids. The CDR3 loop reads CASSLTGDANYGYTF. The DNA for the CDR3 is TGTGCCAGCAGCCTCACAGGGGACGCTAACTATGGCTACACCTTC.

The chain couples TRBV27 to TRBJ2-2; possible D gene TRBD1, 6 bases. Germline V gives CDR1 MNHEY, CDR2 SMNVEV (reference sequence). The length of the CDR3 is 16 residues. V was clipped by 6 bases and J by 6 bases, with 20 bases between them. The CDR3 region is CASSTNGQLIAGELFF. The CDR3 DNA follows: TGTGCCAGCAGCACGAACGGACAGCTTATCGCCGGGGAGCTGTTTTTT.

The chain uses TRBV2 and TRBJ1-6, with 8 nucleotides matching TRBD1. The V gene end was trimmed by 6 bases and the J gene end by 4 bases; junction bases not matched to a gene: 14. Looked up from germline, CDR1 is SNHLY and CDR2 is FYNNEI. CDR3 length: 18 amino acids. DNA for the CDR3: TGTGCCAGCAGCTCTACCGGGACAGGAGTAGATTATAATTCACCCCTCCACTTT. It yields the protein CASSSTGTGVDYNSPLHF.

The chain employs TRBV30 and TRBJ2-7; TRBD1 matches at 7 bases. Germline assignment: CDR1 GTSNPN and CDR2 SVGIG (reference sequence). After removal of 0 bases from V and 3 bases from J, the junction contained 8 bases not matched to a gene. This CDR3 is built from 15 residues. The CDR3 reads CAWSVPTGDGYEQYF. In DNA, the CDR3 is TGTGCCTGGAGTGTCCCCACAGGGGATGGCTACGAGCAGTACTTC.

The chain employs TRBV5-4 and TRBJ2-1, with 9 bases identical to TRBD2. The CDR3 contains 15 residues. J was trimmed by 15 bases and V by 4 bases; bases with no gene match: 17. Germline V CDR1 and CDR2: SGHNT, YYREEE (reference sequence). This chain's CDR3 is CASSIGLATNGGGFF. The CDR3 bases are TGTGCCAGCAGCATAGGACTAGCGACGAATGGCGGGGGGTTCTTC.

This chain links TRBV7-3 with TRBJ2-1; 7 bases are shared with TRBD2. Trimming cost V 1 base and J 8 bases; bases outside gene matches: 11. Germline-derived CDR1 and CDR2 are SGHTA and FQGTGA. This CDR3 has 16 amino acids. The CDR3 DNA sequence: TGTGCCAGCAGCTTAAGTGCGGGACTACCGGGGGATGAGCAGTTCTTC. Translated, it gives CASSLSAGLPGDEQFF.

This chain connects TRBV19 to TRBJ1-3; D ambiguous. CDR1 is LNHDA, CDR2 SQIVND, per germline (reference sequence). The CDR3 spans 20 residues. V lost 1 base and J 5 bases, leaving 27 bases between the germline ends. The CDR3 bases are TGTGCCAGTAGTATAGTCTTTGTTTGGTCCTTAAGAGGAGAGAGAAACACCATATATTTT. This encodes CASSIVFVWSLRGERNTIYF. The whole variable domain, filled in from reference TRBV19 and TRBJ1-3, reads DGGITQSPKYLFRKEGQNVTLSCEQNLNHDAMYWYRQDPGQGLRLIYYSQIVNDFQKGDIAEGYSVSREKKESFPLTVTSAQKNPTAFYLCASSIVFVWSLRGERNTIYFGEGSWLTVV.

The chain couples TRBV7-9 to TRBJ1-5; a possible D gene is TRBD1 (6 bases). Germline CDR1 SEHNR, CDR2 FQNEAQ (reference sequence). The germline V and J ends were trimmed by 5 bases and 2 bases, with 19 bases remaining between them. This CDR3 region has 17 residues. CDR3 sequence reads: CASSDSAGVAGNQPQHF. For the CDR3, the DNA is TGTGCCAGCAGCGACAGCGCAGGGGTCGCGGGCAATCAGCCCCAGCATTTT. Filled out from reference TRBV7-9 and TRBJ1-5, the complete variable domain reads DTGVSQNPRHKITKRGQNVTFRCDPISEHNRLYWYRQTLGQGPEFLTYFQNEAQLEKSRLLSDRFSAERPKGSFSTLEIQRTEQGDSAMYLCASSDSAGVAGNQPQHFGDGTRLSIL.

This chain uses TRBV5-1 with TRBJ2-6; tentatively, D is TRBD1 (5 bases). The CDR3 is made up of 16 amino acids. Per germline, CDR1 SGHRS and CDR2 YFSETQ. V was clipped by 0 bases and J by 0 bases, with 7 bases between them. This chain's CDR3 is CASSLGQHSGANVLTF. The CDR3 coding sequence is TGCGCCAGCAGCTTGGGACAGCACTCTGGGGCCAACGTCCTGACTTTC. Combining the CDR3 with reference TRBV5-1 and TRBJ2-6 gives the whole variable domain KAGVTQTPRYLIKTRGQQVTLSCSPISGHRSVSWYQQTPGQGLQFLFEYFSETQRNKGNFPGRFSGRQFSNSRSEMNVSTLELGDSALYLCASSLGQHSGANVLTFGAGSRLTVL.

The genes are TRBV6-1 and TRBJ2-3; no definite D call. Deletions cut 2 bases from V and 2 bases from J, with 5 bases between. The germline V gene has CDR1 MNHNS and CDR2 SASEGT. The CDR3 contains 13 residues. The CDR3 DNA is TGTGCCAGCAGTGAAAGCTTCACAGATACGCAGTATTTT. It is translated as CASSESFTDTQYF.

The gene calls are TRBV9 and TRBJ2-1; 10 bases are a match to TRBD2. Per the germline V gene, CDR1 is SGDLS and CDR2 is YYNGEE. The CDR3 covers 16 residues. The V gene end was trimmed by 0 bases and the J gene end by 2 bases; junction bases not matched to a gene: 2. As DNA, the CDR3 is TGTGCCAGCAGCGTAGCAGCGGGAGGGCCCTACAATGAGCAGTTCTTC. It translates to CASSVAAGGPYNEQFF.

The genes are TRBV6-1 and TRBJ1-1; D possibly corresponds to TRBD1 (5 bases). Deletions cut 3 bases from V and 2 bases from J, with 7 bases between. This CDR3 comprises 13 residues. CDR1 and CDR2 (germline): MNHNS, SASEGT. The CDR3 loop reads CASSDRANTEAFF. DNA for the CDR3: TGTGCCAGCAGTGACAGGGCTAACACTGAAGCTTTCTTT.

The chain couples TRBV5-1 to TRBJ2-1; D is uncertain. The CDR3 contains 15 residues. Deletions cut 3 bases from V and 0 bases from J, with 10 bases between. The germline CDR1 and CDR2 sequences are SGHRS and YFSETQ. The CDR3 loop is CASSSRRSSYNEQFF. The CDR3 nucleotides are TGCGCCAGCAGCTCGAGGCGGAGCTCCTACAATGAGCAGTTCTTC.

The CDR3 bases are TGTGCCAGCTCAACAGGGGGCTATTACGAGCAGTACTTC. It translates to CASSTGGYYEQYF. The chain employs TRBV18 and TRBJ2-5, with TRBD1 identical over 9 bases. Gene TRBJ2-7 matches the end of the DNA better, so the J call may be wrong. From germline, CDR1 is KGHSH and CDR2 LQKENI. This CDR3 has 13 residues.

The chain recombines TRBV28 with TRBJ2-5; 7 nucleotides align to TRBD1. Germline V gives CDR1 MDHEN, CDR2 SYDVKM. V dropped 5 bases and J dropped 5; count of bases not matched to a gene: 20. The CDR3 sequence is 18 residues long. The CDR3, as DNA: TGTGCCAGCAGTCCCTACTCGGGCCCCAAGGGGGCGCGGGAGACCCAGTACTTC. It is translated as CASSPYSGPKGARETQYF.

Of note for this clone: Additional DNA sequences in this sample encode the identical CDR3. The CDR3 nucleotides are TGTGCCAGCAGGCTACAGGGGTTGGAGACCCAGTACTTC. This codes for CASRLQGLETQYF. This chain connects TRBV28 to TRBJ2-5; 7 bases fit TRBD1. The CDR3 runs to 13 residues. Germline values: CDR1 MDHEN, CDR2 SYDVKM. J lost 5 bases, V lost 6 bases, and 6 bases had no gene match.

This chain uses TRBV7-2 with TRBJ2-1, with D perhaps matching TRBD2 (7 bases). V was shortened by 4 bases and J by 5 bases, with 18 bases between the two germline ends. Germline CDR1 is SGHTA and CDR2 is FQGNSA. This CDR3 spans 16 amino acids. This chain's CDR3 is CASSSKDRGGDNEQFF. CDR3 DNA sequence: TGTGCCAGCAGCTCCAAGGATAGAGGGGGGGACAATGAGCAGTTCTTC. Filled out from reference TRBV7-2 and TRBJ2-1, the complete variable domain reads GAGVSQSPSNKVTEKGKDVELRCDPISGHTALYWYRQSLGQGLEFLIYFQGNSAPDKSGLPSDRFSAERTGGSVSTLTIQRTQQEDSAVYLCASSSKDRGGDNEQFFGPGTRLTVL.

The chain is built from TRBV5-1 and TRBJ2-1; TRBD2 matches at 7 bases. Germline CDR1 reads SGHRS; CDR2 reads YFSETQ. There are 12 residues in the CDR3. With V trimmed by 7 bases and J by 10 bases, 8 bases remained unmatched. The CDR3 DNA reads TGCGCCAGCGGCCTAGCGGCACGGGAGCAGTTCTTC. The encoded protein is CASGLAAREQFF. Based on the CDR3 plus reference TRBV5-1 and TRBJ2-1, the full variable domain is KAGVTQTPRYLIKTRGQQVTLSCSPISGHRSVSWYQQTPGQGLQFLFEYFSETQRNKGNFPGRFSGRQFSNSRSEMNVSTLELGDSALYLCASGLAAREQFFGPGTRLTVL.

CDR3 nucleotide sequence: TGTGCCAGCAGCTTAGGAGACAGGGGGCGAGAGACCCAGTACTTC. This gives the protein CASSLGDRGRETQYF. The J gene is TRBJ2-5, the V gene TRBV13; 10 positions agree with TRBD1. The CDR3 contains 15 residues. CDR1 and CDR2 from the germline V gene are PRHDT and FYEKMQ (reference sequence). V lost 0 bases, J lost 4 bases, and 2 bases stayed unmatched. The full variable domain, rest sourced from reference TRBV13 and TRBJ2-5, is AAGVIQSPRHLIKEKRETATLKCYPIPRHDTVYWYQQGPGQDPQFLISFYEKMQSDKGSIPDRFSAQQFSDYHSELNMSSLELGDSALYFCASSLGDRGRETQYFGPGTRLLVL.

This clone was recorded a few times. The chain joins TRBV7-2 to TRBJ2-1, with D uncertain. Trimming took 5 bases from V and 9 from J, leaving 17 bases between them. This CDR3 is built from 14 residues. Germline values: CDR1 SGHTA, CDR2 FQGNSA. CDR3 amino acids: CASSPKYSGLEQFF. DNA for the CDR3: TGTGCCAGCAGCCCTAAGTATTCTGGGCTTGAGCAGTTCTTC. Full variable domain (missing parts from reference TRBV7-2 and TRBJ2-1): GAGVSQSPSNKVTEKGKDVELRCDPISGHTALYWYRQSLGQGLEFLIYFQGNSAPDKSGLPSDRFSAERTGGSVSTLTIQRTQQEDSAVYLCASSPKYSGLEQFFGPGTRLTVL.